These T cell receptor beta chains were read from a single sample in a study of response to subunit inactivated influenza vaccine. TCRdb itself ran the RT-PCR reads through MiXCR, one entry per CDR3 protein. The sample consists of about 520,000 distinct CDR3 sequences, less than 7.5% of them appearing once. Sequenced here: PBMCs from blood, sampled about 23 months after vaccination. The receptors stem from a man aged 45 to 75 who received an inactivated influenza vaccine. Both conserved end residues are part of each CDR3. The D gene is left open where the match is weak. The size field is filled for only some rows; it gives once, few, many or a size class.

J | size | D | V | CDR3 | DNA
TRBJ2-3 | . | . | TRBV24-1 | CATSPGGAFTDTQYF | TGTGCCACCAGTCCGGGCGGAGCGTTCACAGATACGCAGTATTTT
TRBJ1-3 | many | TRBD1 | TRBV7-2 | CASSLAGQGNGNTIYF | TGTGCCAGCAGCTTAGCCGGACAGGGGAATGGAAACACCATATATTTT
TRBJ2-2 | . | . | TRBV6-5 | CASSYSNRGIGELFF | TGTGCCAGCAGTTACTCGAATAGGGGGATCGGGGAGCTGTTTTTT
TRBJ2-1 | few | . | TRBV5-4 | CASSLGTTYEQFF | TGTGCCAGCAGCTTGGGGACTACGTATGAGCAGTTCTTC
TRBJ2-1 | many | . | TRBV5-1 | CASILESGKYNEQFF | TGCGCCAGCATCCTCGAGAGTGGAAAATACAATGAGCAGTTCTTC
TRBJ2-3 | many | . | TRBV7-9 | CASSLGTGDTQYF | TGTGCCAGCAGCTTGGGGACTGGGGATACGCAGTATTTT
TRBJ2-1 | many | . | TRBV9 | CASSPYGGYNEQFF | TGTGCCAGCAGCCCGTACGGGGGCTACAATGAGCAGTTCTTC
TRBJ1-4 | few | TRBD1 | TRBV6-1 | CASCQGQVENEKLFF | TGTGCCAGCTGCCAGGGACAGGTCGAAAATGAAAAACTGTTTTTT
TRBJ1-6 | few | TRBD1 | TRBV4-1 | CASSQEQDRGSPLHF | TGCGCCAGCAGCCAAGAGCAGGACAGGGGTTCACCCCTCCACTTT
TRBJ2-4 | many | TRBD1 | TRBV4-1 | CASSQRQGILNIQYF | TGCGCCAGCAGCCAAAGACAGGGGATTTTGAACATTCAGTACTTC
TRBJ1-1 | . | . | TRBV6-5 | CASSYVGAGVNTEAFF | TGTGCCAGCAGTTATGTCGGGGCGGGAGTGAACACTGAAGCTTTCTTT
TRBJ1-1 | few | . | TRBV4-3 | CASSQDQRVNTEAFF | TGCGCCAGCAGCCAAGACCAGCGGGTGAACACTGAAGCTTTCTTT
TRBJ2-2 | few | . | TRBV5-5 | CASSLEGAMDTGELFF | TGTGCCAGCAGCTTGGAAGGGGCTATGGACACCGGGGAGCTGTTTTTT
TRBJ2-5 | . | . | TRBV12-3/TRBV12-4 | CASTPGTVETQYF | TGTGCCAGCACCCCGGGGACCGTAGAGACCCAGTACTTC
TRBJ2-1 | few | TRBD2 | TRBV29-1 | CSVSPSGSRNEQFF | TGCAGCGTTTCTCCTAGCGGGAGTCGGAATGAGCAGTTCTTC
TRBJ2-1 | . | . | TRBV27 | CASSAIGFRGTYNEQFF | TGTGCCAGCAGTGCCATCGGGTTTCGGGGGACCTACAATGAGCAGTTCTTC
TRBJ2-3 | . | . | TRBV20-1 | CSAASSMNTDTQYF | TGCAGTGCCGCCTCAAGTATGAACACAGATACGCAGTATTTT
TRBJ2-3 | few | . | TRBV25-1 | CASRLGHGGDTQYF | TGTGCCAGCCGCTTGGGGCACGGGGGAGATACGCAGTATTTT
TRBJ1-5 | few | TRBD1 | TRBV20-1 | CSARVARTGFSNQPQHF | TGCAGTGCTAGAGTTGCCAGGACAGGGTTTAGCAATCAGCCCCAGCATTTT
TRBJ1-4 | many | . | TRBV20-1 | CSASPSAGRELFF | TGCAGTGCTAGTCCCTCGGCGGGGAGGGAACTGTTTTTT
TRBJ1-4 | few | TRBD1 | TRBV7-2 | CASSRKTGSNEKLFF | TGTGCCAGCAGCCGCAAGACAGGGAGTAATGAAAAACTGTTTTTT
TRBJ2-5 | . | TRBD2 | TRBV11-2 | CASSIGSGGTQYF | TGTGCCAGCAGTATTGGGTCGGGAGGGACCCAGTACTTC
TRBJ2-7 | few | . | TRBV13 | CASSFGLNREQYF | TGTGCCAGCAGCTTTGGCCTTAATCGTGAGCAGTACTTC
TRBJ2-1 | . | TRBD2 | TRBV20-1 | CSALGLAGGEQFF | TGCAGTGCGCTGGGACTAGCGGGGGGTGAGCAGTTCTTC
TRBJ2-7 | many | . | TRBV12-3/TRBV12-4 | CASMGIYSYEQYF | TGTGCCAGCATGGGCATTTACTCCTACGAGCAGTACTTC
TRBJ2-4 | many | . | TRBV27 | CASSAGDRLIAKNIQYF | TGTGCCAGCAGTGCGGGGGACAGACTTATTGCCAAAAACATTCAGTACTTC
TRBJ2-5 | many | . | TRBV28 | CASSRPGRQETQYF | TGTGCCAGCAGTCGACCCGGACGCCAAGAGACCCAGTACTTC
TRBJ1-2 | many | . | TRBV12-3/TRBV12-4 | CASSWTVLDGYTF | TGTGCCAGCAGTTGGACAGTTTTAGATGGCTACACCTTC
TRBJ1-1 | . | . | TRBV20-1 | CSARGTGFTEAFF | TGCAGTGCTAGAGGCACCGGATTCACTGAAGCTTTCTTT
TRBJ1-1 | many | . | TRBV4-1 | CASSIQYQQSEAFF | TGCGCCAGCAGCATCCAATACCAACAAAGTGAAGCTTTCTTT
TRBJ1-5 | few | . | TRBV12-3/TRBV12-4 | CASSWDTANQPQHF | TGTGCCAGCAGCTGGGACACCGCCAATCAGCCCCAGCATTTT
TRBJ2-7 | . | TRBD2 | TRBV11-2 | CASSLDPSGWSYEQYF | TGTGCCAGCAGCTTAGACCCTAGCGGGTGGTCCTACGAGCAGTACTTC
TRBJ2-5 | many | TRBD2 | TRBV11-2 | CASSLTSGTNQETQYF | TGTGCCAGCAGCTTAACCAGCGGGACGAACCAAGAGACCCAGTACTTC
TRBJ2-3 | few | . | TRBV24-1 | CATSGGRTGATDTQYF | TGTGCCACCAGTGGTGGAAGGACGGGAGCCACAGATACGCAGTATTTT
TRBJ1-5 | few | . | TRBV15 | CATSREGSRNQPQHF | TGTGCCACCAGCAGAGAAGGAAGCAGGAATCAGCCCCAGCATTTT
TRBJ2-1 | many | . | TRBV20-1 | CSARASSGGSYNEQFF | TGCAGTGCTAGAGCGAGTAGCGGAGGCTCCTACAATGAGCAGTTCTTC
TRBJ2-7 | few | . | TRBV5-1 | CASSLWQGGPYEQYF | TGCGCCAGCAGCTTGTGGCAGGGGGGACCCTACGAGCAGTACTTC
TRBJ2-1 | many | TRBD1 | TRBV7-9 | CASSRDRAYNEQFF | TGTGCCAGCAGCCGGGACAGAGCATACAATGAGCAGTTCTTC
TRBJ1-2 | few | TRBD1 | TRBV12-3/TRBV12-4 | CASRGTAYGYTF | TGTGCCAGCAGGGGGACAGCCTATGGCTACACCTTC
TRBJ1-6 | . | . | TRBV6-5 | CASSYGKSGSPLHF | TGTGCCAGCAGTTACGGAAAAAGTGGGTCACCCCTCCACTTT
TRBJ2-5 | few | . | TRBV7-7 | CASSLARSATGYF | TGTGCCAGCAGCTTAGCGCGGTCTGCAACAGGGTACTTC
TRBJ2-1 | few | TRBD1 | TRBV6-2/TRBV6-3 | CASSTIPTGGAYNEQFF | TGTGCCAGCAGCACAATTCCGACAGGGGGCGCCTACAATGAGCAGTTCTTC
TRBJ2-3 | few | TRBD1 | TRBV4-3 | CASSQDNRGHEDTQYF | TGCGCCAGCAGCCAAGATAACAGGGGGCATGAAGATACGCAGTATTTT
TRBJ2-1 | . | . | TRBV7-9 | CASSFSAVAYNEQFF | TGTGCCAGCAGCTTTAGCGCAGTCGCTTACAATGAGCAGTTCTTC
TRBJ1-1 | many | . | TRBV5-1 | CASSKQDENTEAFF | TGCGCCAGCAGCAAACAGGATGAGAACACTGAAGCTTTCTTT
TRBJ2-7 | few | . | TRBV15 | CATRDSGTSYEQYF | TGTGCCACCAGGGACTCGGGAACCTCCTACGAGCAGTACTTC
TRBJ1-2 | few | . | TRBV3-1 | CASSQGERGRHTF | TGTGCCAGCAGCCAAGGGGAACGGGGGCGCCACACCTTC
TRBJ2-7 | . | . | TRBV4-3 | CASSQESGAHRPYEQYF | TGCGCCAGCAGCCAAGAGAGTGGCGCGCACAGGCCGTACGAGCAGTACTTC